This T cell receptor beta chain was sequenced in a study of Tregs in tolerant kidney transplant recipients. TCRdb's table, derived via immunoSEQ multiplex PCR, lists solely in-frame clones and lacks some. Among approximately 260,000 clones listed, roughly four fifths were seen once. Germline V gene data show CDR1 as SGHDT and CDR2 as YYEEEE. The CDR3 runs 14 residues. Trimming cost V 2 bases and J 3 bases, with 9 bases left between them. This clonotype originated in a human donor in good health. The material sequenced was CD4+ T cells from blood. This sequence joins TRBV5-6 and TRBJ1-5, with D possibly TRBD1 on 5 matching bases. CDR3 DNA sequence: TGTGCCAGCAGCTTTTACAGGAACAATCAGCCCCAGCATTTT. Its protein is CASSFYRNNQPQHF.